This T cell receptor (beta chain) was documented in a study of chemoradiotherapy in HPV16-positive cancers. Profiling relied on immunoSEQ multiplex PCR, and the TCRdb table lists in-frame clones only, not all of them. Of about 9,200 clones detected, around 80% appear once; the ten largest clones hold about 37%. V was pared by 3 bases and J by 4 bases, with 10 bases between. Germline loops: CDR1 GTSNPN, CDR2 SVGIG (reference sequence). This CDR3 has 13 residues. Findings of the study overall: During treatment, candidate HPV-specific clones and E7-related motifs expanded in tumor. The functional HPV-specific definition rests on just a couple of HPV16-positive patients.

Remarks on this clone: Its target is unknown.

This sequence was found in a human donor with HPV-associated anogenital cancer. This chain connects TRBV30 to TRBJ1-5; the D is unclear. The specimen was tumor tissue, collected from a patient who underwent chemoradiotherapy. In nucleotides, the CDR3 is TGTGCCTGGAGCGGGCGGGTTAATCAGCCCCAGCATTTT. This encodes CAWSGRVNQPQHF.